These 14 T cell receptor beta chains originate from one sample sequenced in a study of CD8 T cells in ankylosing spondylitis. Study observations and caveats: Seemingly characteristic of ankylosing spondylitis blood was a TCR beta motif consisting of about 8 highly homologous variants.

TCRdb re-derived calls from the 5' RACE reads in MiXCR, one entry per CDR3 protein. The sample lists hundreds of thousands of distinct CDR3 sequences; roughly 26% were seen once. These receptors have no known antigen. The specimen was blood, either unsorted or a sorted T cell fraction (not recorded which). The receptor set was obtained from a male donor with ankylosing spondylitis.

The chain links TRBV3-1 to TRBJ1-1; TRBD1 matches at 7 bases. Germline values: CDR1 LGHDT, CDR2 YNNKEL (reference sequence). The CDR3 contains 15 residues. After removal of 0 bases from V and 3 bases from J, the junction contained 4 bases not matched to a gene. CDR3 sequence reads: CASSQEGRGDTEAFF. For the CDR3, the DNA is TGTGCCAGCAGCCAAGAAGGCAGGGGGGACACTGAAGCTTTCTTT.

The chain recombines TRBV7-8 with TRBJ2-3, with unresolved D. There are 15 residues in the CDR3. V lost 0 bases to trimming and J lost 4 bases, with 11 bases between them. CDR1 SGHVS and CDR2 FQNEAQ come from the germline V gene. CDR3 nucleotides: TGTGCCAGCAGCTTAGCGCTACCAGCTCCAGATACGCAGTATTTT. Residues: CASSLALPAPDTQYF.

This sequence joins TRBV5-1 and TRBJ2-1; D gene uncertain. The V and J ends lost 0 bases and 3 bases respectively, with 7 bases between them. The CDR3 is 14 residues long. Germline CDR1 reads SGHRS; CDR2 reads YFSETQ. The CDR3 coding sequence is TGCGCCAGCAGCTTGGAGCAGATCTACAATGAGCAGTTCTTC. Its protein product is CASSLEQIYNEQFF.

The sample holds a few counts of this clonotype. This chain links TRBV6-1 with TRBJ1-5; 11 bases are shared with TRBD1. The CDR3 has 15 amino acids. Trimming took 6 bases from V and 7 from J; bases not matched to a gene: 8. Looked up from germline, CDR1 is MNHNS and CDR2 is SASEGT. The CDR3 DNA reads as TGTGCCAGCAGGGGAGGGACAGGGGGGAGGCAGCCCCAGCATTTT. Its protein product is CASRGGTGGRQPQHF.

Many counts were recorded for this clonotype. The CDR3, as DNA: TGTGCCAGCAGTTTATCCGGGGTTAATAATCAGCCCCAGCATTTT. This encodes CASSLSGVNNQPQHF. This chain connects TRBV12-3 or TRBV12-4 to TRBJ1-5; D is undetermined. Between the trimmed V and J ends, which lost 2 bases and 4 bases, there was a span of 12 bases. The CDR3 runs 15 residues.

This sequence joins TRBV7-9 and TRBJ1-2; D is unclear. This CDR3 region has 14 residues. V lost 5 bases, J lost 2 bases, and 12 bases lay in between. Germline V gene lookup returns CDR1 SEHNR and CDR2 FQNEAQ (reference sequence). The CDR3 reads CASSPYVKNYGYTF. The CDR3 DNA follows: TGTGCCAGCAGCCCCTATGTGAAAAACTATGGCTACACCTTC.

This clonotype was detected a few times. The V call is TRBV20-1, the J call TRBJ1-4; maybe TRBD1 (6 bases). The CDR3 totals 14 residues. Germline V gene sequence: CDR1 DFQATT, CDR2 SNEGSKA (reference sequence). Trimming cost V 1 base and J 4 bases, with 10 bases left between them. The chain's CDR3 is CSARADSFNEKLFF. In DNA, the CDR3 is TGCAGTGCTAGAGCGGACAGCTTTAATGAAAAACTGTTTTTT.

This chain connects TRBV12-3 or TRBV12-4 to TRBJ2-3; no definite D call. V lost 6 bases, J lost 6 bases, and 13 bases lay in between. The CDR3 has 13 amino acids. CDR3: CASSPPSEDTQYF. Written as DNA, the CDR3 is TGTGCCAGCAGCCCCCCCAGCGAGGATACGCAGTATTTT.

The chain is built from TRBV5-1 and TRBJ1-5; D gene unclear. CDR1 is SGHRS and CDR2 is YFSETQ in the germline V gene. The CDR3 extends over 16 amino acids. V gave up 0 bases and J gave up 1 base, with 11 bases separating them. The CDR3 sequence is CASSLGTSSSNQPQHF. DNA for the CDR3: TGCGCCAGCAGCTTGGGGACTTCGTCAAGCAATCAGCCCCAGCATTTT.

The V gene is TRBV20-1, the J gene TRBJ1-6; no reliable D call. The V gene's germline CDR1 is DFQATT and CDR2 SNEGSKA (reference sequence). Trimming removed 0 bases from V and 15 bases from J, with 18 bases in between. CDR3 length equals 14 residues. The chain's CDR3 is CSAREFGLLRVLHF. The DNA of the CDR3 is TGCAGTGCTAGAGAGTTCGGACTACTTCGGGTCCTCCACTTT.

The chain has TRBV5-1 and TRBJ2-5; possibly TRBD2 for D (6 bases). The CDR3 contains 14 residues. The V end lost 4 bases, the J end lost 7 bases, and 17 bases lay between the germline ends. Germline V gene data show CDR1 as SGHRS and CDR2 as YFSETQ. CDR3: CASSGSGMGGTQYF. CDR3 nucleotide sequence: TGCGCCAGCAGCGGTAGCGGAATGGGGGGGACCCAGTACTTC.

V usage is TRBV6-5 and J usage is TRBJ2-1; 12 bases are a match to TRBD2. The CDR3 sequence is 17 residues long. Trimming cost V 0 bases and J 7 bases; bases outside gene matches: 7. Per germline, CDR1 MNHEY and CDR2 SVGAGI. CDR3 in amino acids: CASSYSMATSGRNEQFF. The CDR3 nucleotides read TGTGCCAGCAGTTACTCGATGGCGACTAGCGGGAGAAATGAGCAGTTCTTC.

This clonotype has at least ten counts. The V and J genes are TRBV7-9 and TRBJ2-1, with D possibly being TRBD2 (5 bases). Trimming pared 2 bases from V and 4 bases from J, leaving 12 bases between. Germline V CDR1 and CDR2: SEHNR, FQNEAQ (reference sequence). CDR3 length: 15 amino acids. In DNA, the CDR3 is TGTGCCAGCAGCTTAATGGGAGTTACATACAATGAGCAGTTCTTC. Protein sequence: CASSLMGVTYNEQFF.

CDR3: CASLTGAAGYNEQFF. The CDR3 nucleotides read TGTGCCAGCCTGACTGGGGCCGCGGGGTACAATGAGCAGTTCTTC. The gene calls are TRBV2 and TRBJ2-1, with a weak D call TRBD2 (6 bases). The CDR3 runs to 15 residues. V lost 8 bases to trimming and J lost 4 bases, with 18 bases between them. Germline V CDR1 and CDR2: SNHLY, FYNNEI. Full variable domain (missing parts from reference TRBV2 and TRBJ2-1): EPEVTQTPSHQVTQMGQEVILRCVPISNHLYFYWYRQILGQKVEFLVSFYNNEISEKSEIFDDQFSVERPDGSNFTLKIRSTKLEDSAMYFCASLTGAAGYNEQFFGPGTRLTVL.